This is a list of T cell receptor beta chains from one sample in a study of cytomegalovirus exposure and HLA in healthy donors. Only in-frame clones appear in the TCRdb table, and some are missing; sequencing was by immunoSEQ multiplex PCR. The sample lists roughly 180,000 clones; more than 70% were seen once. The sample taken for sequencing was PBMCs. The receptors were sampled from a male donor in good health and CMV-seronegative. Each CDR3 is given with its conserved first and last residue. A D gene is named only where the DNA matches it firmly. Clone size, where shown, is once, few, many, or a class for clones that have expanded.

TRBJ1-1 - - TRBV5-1 CASSLEQGLAFF TGCGCCAGCAGCTTGGAACAGGGATTGGCTTTCTTT
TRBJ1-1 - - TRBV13 CASSSERRENTEAFF TGTGCCAGCAGCTCCGAACGACGGGAGAACACTGAAGCTTTCTTT
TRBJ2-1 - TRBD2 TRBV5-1 CASSLGAGGQRGEQFF TGCGCCAGCAGCTTGGGAGCGGGGGGCCAGCGGGGTGAGCAGTTCTTC
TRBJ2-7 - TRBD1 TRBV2 CASRDRGGSYEQYF TGTGCCAGCAGGGACAGGGGAGGATCCTACGAGCAGTACTTC
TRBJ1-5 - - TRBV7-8 CASSLVFRGQGQPQHF TGTGCCAGCAGCTTAGTATTCAGGGGTCAAGGTCAGCCCCAGCATTTT
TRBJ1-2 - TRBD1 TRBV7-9 CSSSFGDRGQYGYTF TGTTCCAGCAGCTTTGGGGACAGGGGGCAATATGGCTACACCTTC
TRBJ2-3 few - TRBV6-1 CASSVVQGGTDTQYF TGTGCCAGCAGTGTGGTACAGGGAGGCACAGATACGCAGTATTTT
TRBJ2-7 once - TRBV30 CAWSYGTSRGSPYEQYF TGTGCCTGGAGCTACGGGACAAGTCGGGGCAGTCCCTACGAGCAGTACTTC
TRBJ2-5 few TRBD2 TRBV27 CASSLKPFGTSTSETQYF TGTGCCAGCAGTTTAAAACCGTTCGGGACTAGCACATCGGAGACCCAGTACTTC
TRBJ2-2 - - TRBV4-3 CASSQDPGAGELFF TGCGCCAGCAGCCAAGATCCGGGGGCCGGGGAGCTGTTTTTT
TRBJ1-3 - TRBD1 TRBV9 CASSSSPGQGIPGNTIYF TGTGCCAGCAGCTCCAGCCCCGGACAGGGGATACCTGGAAACACCATATATTTT
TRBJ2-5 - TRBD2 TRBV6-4 CASSDRSGREQYF TGTGCCAGCAGTGACCGAAGCGGGAGGGAGCAGTACTTC
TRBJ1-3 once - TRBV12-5 CASGPPGAGNTIYF TGTGCTAGTGGTCCCCCAGGGGCTGGAAACACCATATATTTT
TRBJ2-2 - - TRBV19 CASTHLTGGGTGELFF TGTGCCAGTACCCACCTCACTGGGGGAGGCACCGGGGAGCTGTTTTTT
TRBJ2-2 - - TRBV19 CASRRVGAFDTGELFF TGTGCCAGTAGGAGAGTAGGGGCTTTCGACACCGGGGAGCTGTTTTTT
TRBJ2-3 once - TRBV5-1 CASSPDREGDTQYF TGCGCCAGCAGCCCGGACAGGGAGGGGGATACGCAGTATTTT
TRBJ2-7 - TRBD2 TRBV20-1 CSAKTSIKQYF TGCAGTGCTAAGACTAGCATCAAGCAGTACTTC
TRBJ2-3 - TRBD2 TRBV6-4 CASSPRGSGSPDTQYF TGTGCCAGCAGTCCCCGAGGTAGCGGGAGCCCAGATACGCAGTATTTT
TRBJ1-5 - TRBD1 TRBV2 CASSGALGGQGTNQPQHF TGTGCCAGCAGTGGGGCATTGGGGGGACAGGGAACAAATCAGCCCCAGCATTTT
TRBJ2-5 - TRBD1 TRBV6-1 CASRWTGSDGTQYF TGTGCCAGCAGGTGGACAGGGAGCGACGGGACCCAGTACTTC